Each of the 19 T cell receptor beta chains below was sequenced from the same sample in a study of blood T cell repertoires in COVID-19. Some clones are missing from TCRdb's copy, which holds only in-frame ones; the method was immunoSEQ multiplex PCR. The sample records 150,000 or so clones, around 93% being singletons. Sequenced material: peripheral blood. These receptors came from a woman aged 50 to 65 with acute or convalescent COVID-19.

The sample holds one count of this clone. The chain has TRBV6-6 and TRBJ2-7, with 9 bases identical to TRBD1. Germline V gene sequence: CDR1 MNHNY, CDR2 SVGAGI (reference sequence). Trimming took 6 bases from V and 5 from J; bases not matched to a gene: 2. CDR3 size: 12 residues. The CDR3 region is CASRRTGDEQYF. In DNA form, the CDR3 reads TGTGCCAGCAGGCGGACAGGGGACGAGCAGTACTTC.

The chain is built from TRBV24-1 and TRBJ1-4; D may be TRBD1 (6 bases). The V end was cut by 0 bases, the J end by 12 bases, with 10 bases between. The CDR3 runs to 13 residues. Germline values: CDR1 KGHDR, CDR2 SFDVKD. This chain's CDR3 is CATSDLWGRELFF. CDR3 nucleotide sequence: TGTGCCACCAGTGATTTGTGGGGGCGCGAACTGTTTTTT.

CDR3: CASSPSYSPGYGYTF. CDR3 DNA: TGCGCCAGCAGCCCTAGTTACTCACCGGGCTATGGCTACACCTTC. This sequence joins TRBV10-2 and TRBJ1-2; no clear D. The CDR3 has 15 amino acids. Trimming stripped 6 bases from V and 4 bases from J, with 18 bases between. Germline CDR1 WSHSY, CDR2 SAAADI.

The chain is built from TRBV27 and TRBJ2-3; D call uncertain. V lost 7 bases and J 0 bases, leaving 5 bases between the germline ends. Looked up from germline, CDR1 is MNHEY and CDR2 is SMNVEV (reference sequence). The CDR3 sequence is 12 residues long. CDR3 DNA: TGTGCCAGCAAGAGTAGCACAGATACGCAGTATTTT. Protein sequence: CASKSSTDTQYF.

This sequence joins TRBV12-3 or TRBV12-4 and TRBJ1-2, with TRBD1 matching 7 bases. This CDR3 contains 13 residues. V lost 4 bases and J lost 4; bases outside the gene matches: 3. The DNA of the CDR3 is TGTGCCAGCAGTTCGGGACAGTTCTATGGCTACACCTTC. It codes for CASSSGQFYGYTF.

V usage is TRBV2 and J usage is TRBJ2-1; a possible D gene is TRBD2 (6 bases). Germline CDR1 SNHLY, CDR2 FYNNEI. The CDR3 totals 11 residues. V lost 10 bases and J 9 bases, leaving 13 bases between the germline ends. The CDR3 region is CATGTLGEQFF. CDR3 coding DNA: TGTGCCACCGGGACTCTAGGTGAGCAGTTCTTC.

This clone occurred once. CDR3 in amino acids: CASSVEESNEQFF. The CDR3 nucleotides read TGTGCCAGCAGCGTAGAGGAGAGCAATGAGCAGTTCTTC. V and J are TRBV9 and TRBJ2-1; the D is unclear. The germline gives CDR1 SGDLS, CDR2 YYNGEE. V lost 0 bases to trimming and J lost 6 bases, with 7 bases between them. The CDR3 length is 13 residues.

The chain recombines TRBV11-2 with TRBJ1-6; 8 bases agree with TRBD1. Looked up from germline, CDR1 is SGHAT and CDR2 is FQNNGV. V shed 5 bases, J shed 7 bases, and the junction held 7 bases outside the gene matches. The CDR3 is 15 amino acids. The CDR3 coding sequence is TGTGCCAGCAGCATATCCGGGACAGGAAATTCACCCCTCCACTTT. Protein sequence: CASSISGTGNSPLHF.

The chain employs TRBV29-1 and TRBJ1-1; D perhaps matches TRBD1 (5 bases). Looked up from germline, CDR1 is SQVTM and CDR2 is ANQGSEA. CDR3 size: 11 residues. Trimming removed 7 bases from V and 7 bases from J, with 13 bases in between. Written as DNA, the CDR3 is TGCAGCGCTTTGAGACAGAATGAAGCTTTCTTT. Its protein product is CSALRQNEAFF.

The V call is TRBV5-4, the J call TRBJ2-2; the D gene is possibly TRBD2 (5 bases). The CDR3 consists of 15 residues. V shed 2 bases and J shed 4 bases, with 12 bases lying between them. Germline-derived CDR1 and CDR2 are SGHNT and YYREEE (reference sequence). This CDR3 reads CASSFSRAGTGELFF. Written as DNA, the CDR3 is TGTGCCAGCAGCTTTTCCCGGGCGGGCACCGGGGAGCTGTTTTTT.

This sequence joins TRBV15 and TRBJ2-5, with 7 bases matching TRBD2. V dropped 1 base and J dropped 3; count of bases not matched to a gene: 8. The CDR3 is 16 amino acids. The V gene's germline CDR1 is LNHNV and CDR2 YYDKDF (reference sequence). CDR3 in amino acids: CATSRGSGGAEETQYF. In DNA form, the CDR3 reads TGTGCCACCAGCAGAGGCTCGGGGGGAGCAGAAGAGACCCAGTACTTC. Filled out from reference TRBV15 and TRBJ2-5, the complete variable domain reads DAMVIQNPRYQVTQFGKPVTLSCSQTLNHNVMYWYQQKSSQAPKLLFHYYDKDFNNEADTPDNFQSRRPNTSFCFLDIRSPGLGDTAMYLCATSRGSGGAEETQYFGPGTRLLVL.

The J gene is TRBJ1-5, the V gene TRBV30, with a tentative D call TRBD1 (6 bases). The germline V and J ends were trimmed by 1 base and 6 bases, with 10 bases remaining between them. The CDR3 has 13 residues. CDR1 is GTSNPN, CDR2 SVGIG, per germline (reference sequence). The chain's CDR3 is CAWSGGDTQPQHF. Written as DNA, the CDR3 is TGTGCCTGGAGTGGAGGGGACACTCAGCCCCAGCATTTT.

The J gene is TRBJ1-5, the V gene TRBV30; unclear D gene. The V end was cut by 5 bases, the J end by 1 base, with 12 bases between. This CDR3 region has 14 residues. From germline, CDR1 is GTSNPN and CDR2 SVGIG (reference sequence). The CDR3 nucleotides read TGTGCCTGGTCTGGTTCGGGGAGCAATCAGCCCCAGCATTTT. Translation: CAWSGSGSNQPQHF.

This chain uses TRBV10-3 with TRBJ2-4, with 8 nucleotides matching TRBD2. CDR3 length: 18 residues. Germline CDR1 reads ENHRY; CDR2 reads SYGVKD. Unmatched junction bases numbered 13, after V lost 0 bases and J lost 6 bases. The CDR3 coding sequence is TGTGCCATCAGTGAGTCAAAAAGCGGGGGCCTCGCGGGAAACATTCAGTACTTC. This translates into CAISESKSGGLAGNIQYF.

This chain uses TRBV3-1 (or the pseudogene TRBV3-2) with TRBJ2-7, with a tentative D call TRBD2 (6 bases). V was shortened by 1 base and J by 4 bases, with 11 bases between the two germline ends. In germline, CDR1 is LGHDT, CDR2 YNNKEL (reference sequence). There are 14 residues in the CDR3. The CDR3 DNA reads as TGTGCCAGCAGCCAAGCGGCAGGGAGGTACGAGCAGTACTTC. Translating gives CASSQAAGRYEQYF.

The gene calls are TRBV3-1 (or the pseudogene TRBV3-2) and TRBJ1-2; 7 nucleotides line up with TRBD1. This CDR3 region has 15 residues. V shed 4 bases and J 0 bases; nucleotides not matched to a gene: 5. The germline gives CDR1 LGHDT, CDR2 YNNKEL (reference sequence). The CDR3 nucleotides are TGTGCCAGCAGCCTAAAGACAGGGTCTAACTATGGCTACACCTTC. This sequence encodes CASSLKTGSNYGYTF.

The chain links TRBV3-1 (or the pseudogene TRBV3-2) to TRBJ2-3; 8 bases fit TRBD1. The V and J ends lost 4 bases and 0 bases, in that order; junction bases with no gene match: 3. This CDR3 is built from 15 residues. Germline CDR1 LGHDT, CDR2 YNNKEL (reference sequence). The CDR3 bases are TGTGCCAGCAGCCCGACAGGGGCTAGCACAGATACGCAGTATTTT. Translated: CASSPTGASTDTQYF.

This chain's CDR3 is CASSVTSGGSDTQYF. Here the CDR3 DNA reads TGCGCCAGCAGCGTTACTAGCGGCGGGTCAGATACGCAGTATTTT. The V gene is TRBV10-1, the J gene TRBJ2-3, with TRBD2 matching over 8 bases. Germline-derived CDR1 and CDR2 are WNHNN and SYGVQD (reference sequence). Trimming removed 6 bases from V and 4 bases from J; junction bases left unmatched: 9. The CDR3 covers 15 residues.

This CDR3 is CASSIQETQYF. CDR3 DNA sequence: TGCGCCAGCAGCATACAAGAGACCCAGTACTTC. The chain joins TRBV5-1 to TRBJ2-5; D remains unclear. Germline CDR1 and CDR2: SGHRS and YFSETQ. The CDR3 has 11 amino acids. V gave up 4 bases and J gave up 2 bases, with 3 bases separating them.